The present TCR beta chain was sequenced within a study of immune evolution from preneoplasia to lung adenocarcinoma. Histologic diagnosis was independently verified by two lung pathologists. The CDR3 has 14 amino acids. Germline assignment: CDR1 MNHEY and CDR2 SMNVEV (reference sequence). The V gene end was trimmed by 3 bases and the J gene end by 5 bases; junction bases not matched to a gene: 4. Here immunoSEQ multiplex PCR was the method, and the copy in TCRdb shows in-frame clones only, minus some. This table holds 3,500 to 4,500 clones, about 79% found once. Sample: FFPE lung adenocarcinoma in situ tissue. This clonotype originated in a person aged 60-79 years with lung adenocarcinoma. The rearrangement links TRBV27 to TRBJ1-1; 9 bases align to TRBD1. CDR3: CASSLGQGVTEAFF. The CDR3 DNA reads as TGTGCCAGCAGTTTGGGACAGGGAGTAACTGAAGCTTTCTTT.